These 19 T cell receptor beta chains share one sample of origin, sequenced in a study of T cells in narcolepsy. Produced via immunoSEQ multiplex PCR; TCRdb's table is partial and in-frame only. The data contain around 22,000 clones, approximately 80% of them singletons. The sequencing sample was made of memory (CD45RA-) CD4+ T cells from blood. Receptor source: a human donor in good health.

This CDR3 reads CATSRSQGGATGNTIYF. Written as DNA, the CDR3 is TGTGCCACCAGCAGATCTCAAGGGGGGGCGACTGGAAACACCATATATTTT. The gene calls are TRBV15 and TRBJ1-3, with a weak D call TRBD1 (6 bases). The V and J ends lost 2 bases and 2 bases respectively, with 16 bases between them. The germline CDR1 and CDR2 sequences are LNHNV and YYDKDF (reference sequence). CDR3 length: 17 amino acids.

The chain is built from TRBV10-3 and TRBJ2-7; 7 bases align to TRBD1. This CDR3 region has 15 residues. Germline V CDR1 and CDR2: ENHRY, SYGVKD. V shed 0 bases, J shed 5 bases, and the junction held 7 bases outside the gene matches. This CDR3 is CAISESLTGRDEQYF. CDR3 sequence (DNA): TGTGCCATCAGTGAGTCCCTGACAGGGCGGGACGAGCAGTACTTC.

A few counts support this clone. V usage is TRBV7-8 and J usage is TRBJ1-1; D unclear. Trimming left V 2 bases short and J 6 bases short, with 7 bases between. Germline V gene sequence: CDR1 SGHVS, CDR2 FQNEAQ. This CDR3 has 12 residues. CDR3: CASSLTGAEAFF. The CDR3, as DNA: TGTGCCAGCAGCTTAACGGGAGCTGAAGCTTTCTTT.

The chain is built from TRBV19 and TRBJ2-2, with 14 nucleotides matching TRBD2. Germline V lookup: CDR1 LNHDA, CDR2 SQIVND (reference sequence). With 3 bases clipped from V and 3 bases from J, the junction kept 6 bases outside the gene matches. CDR3 length: 18 amino acids. This chain's CDR3 is CASSIRTSGGTYTGELFF. DNA of the CDR3: TGTGCCAGTAGTATTCGGACTAGCGGGGGGACCTACACCGGGGAGCTGTTTTTT.

The chain combines TRBV12-5 with TRBJ2-5; D is perhaps TRBD1 or TRBD2 (5 bases each). The CDR3 is 14 amino acids. Germline-derived CDR1 and CDR2 are LGHNT and FRNRAP. Trimming left V 6 bases short and J 0 bases short, with 11 bases between. The CDR3 loop is CASGPGTYQETQYF. In DNA, the CDR3 is TGTGCTAGTGGCCCCGGGACCTACCAAGAGACCCAGTACTTC.

This clone was seen only once. The V and J genes are TRBV5-4 and TRBJ2-5, with unresolved D. Trimming stripped 0 bases from V and 5 bases from J, with 8 bases between. Germline assignment: CDR1 SGHNT and CDR2 YYREEE (reference sequence). This CDR3 is 13 amino acids long. The CDR3 region is CASSLGALETQYF. CDR3 nucleotides: TGTGCCAGCAGCTTGGGGGCCCTCGAGACCCAGTACTTC.

The rearrangement joins TRBV5-1 to TRBJ2-2; 7 nucleotides line up with TRBD1. This CDR3 contains 16 residues. From germline, CDR1 is SGHRS and CDR2 YFSETQ. The ends lost 4 bases at V and 4 bases at J; junction bases unmatched: 10. The CDR3 spells CASSPGLGQITGELFF. The CDR3 DNA reads TGCGCCAGCAGCCCGGGCTTGGGACAGATCACCGGGGAGCTGTTTTTT.

CDR3 nucleotides: TGTGCCAGTAGCTCCGGGGGGGGGCTCTATGGCTACACCTTC. It specifies CASSSGGGLYGYTF. This rearrangement joins TRBV6-5 to TRBJ1-2, with D tentatively TRBD1 (6 bases). The CDR3 extends over 14 amino acids. Trimming stripped 9 bases from V and 4 bases from J, with 18 bases between. Germline-derived CDR1 and CDR2 are MNHEY and SVGAGI.

The chain employs TRBV7-9 and TRBJ1-5; D remains ambiguous. CDR1 is SEHNR, CDR2 FQNEAQ, per germline (reference sequence). The CDR3 spans 14 residues. V was clipped by 7 bases and J by 4 bases, with 14 bases between them. CDR3 nucleotide sequence: TGTGCCAGCAATAATGAGGGCGGTAATCAGCCCCAGCATTTT. Translated: CASNNEGGNQPQHF.

V usage is TRBV11-3 and J usage is TRBJ2-5; 7 nucleotides match TRBD1. The DNA end favors TRBJ2-7, so the J call may be wrong. Germline assignment: CDR1 SGHNT and CDR2 YENEEA. The CDR3 runs 15 residues. This CDR3 reads CASSLDPGGSYEQYF. The CDR3 DNA is TGTGCCAGCAGCTTAGACCCAGGGGGTAGCTACGAGCAGTACTTC.

This chain connects TRBV4-1 to TRBJ2-3, with 9 bases fitting TRBD2. J was trimmed by 5 bases and V by 0 bases; bases with no gene match: 15. CDR1 and CDR2 from the germline V gene are MGHRA and YSYEKL. This CDR3 is built from 19 residues. CDR3 sequence: CASSQEGAASGAAGDTQYF. The CDR3, as DNA: TGCGCCAGCAGCCAAGAAGGGGCGGCTAGCGGGGCCGCGGGAGATACGCAGTATTTT.

The chain carries TRBV6-4 and TRBJ2-1; the D call may be TRBD1 or TRBD2 (5 bases each). The CDR3 totals 15 residues. CDR1 MRHNA and CDR2 SNTAGT come from the germline V gene. V lost 2 bases and J lost 0, with 8 bases in between. The CDR3 DNA reads TGTGCCAGCAGTGACGCCGGGGCCTCCTACAATGAGCAGTTCTTC. This gives the protein CASSDAGASYNEQFF.

This chain connects TRBV5-6 to TRBJ1-6; 9 nucleotides agree with TRBD1. The CDR3 is made up of 17 amino acids. V lost 4 bases to trimming and J lost 5 bases; unmatched junction nucleotides: 10. Looked up from germline, CDR1 is SGHDT and CDR2 is YYEEEE. In DNA, the CDR3 is TGTGCCAGCAGCAGAAAACAGGGGGCGCGCGATAATTCACCCCTCCACTTT. Translation: CASSRKQGARDNSPLHF.

The chain uses TRBV7-8 and TRBJ2-5; TRBD2 matches 7 bases. V lost 5 bases to trimming and J lost 7 bases; unmatched junction nucleotides: 19. CDR3 length: 17 residues. CDR1 SGHVS and CDR2 FQNEAQ come from the germline V gene. CDR3 bases: TGTGCCAGCAGCCCCCTAGGGAGCGGGGAGGCCCCTTGGACCCAGTACTTC. It specifies CASSPLGSGEAPWTQYF.

The V gene is TRBV5-8, the J gene TRBJ1-5; 11 bases match TRBD1. J gave up 4 bases and V 5 bases, and 5 bases lay outside the gene matches. The CDR3 extends over 15 amino acids. The V gene's germline CDR1 is SGHTS and CDR2 YDEGEE. Here the CDR3 reads CASSFGTGGNQPQHF. The CDR3 DNA sequence: TGTGCCAGCAGTTTCGGGACAGGGGGTAATCAGCCCCAGCATTTT.

The genes are TRBV2 and TRBJ2-7, with 9 bases aligning to TRBD1. CDR3 length: 14 amino acids. J was trimmed by 3 bases and V by 7 bases; bases with no gene match: 7. Per the germline V gene, CDR1 is SNHLY and CDR2 is FYNNEI. The CDR3 DNA sequence: TGTGCCAGCATTTCCGGGACAGGGATCTACGAGCAGTACTTC. Its translation: CASISGTGIYEQYF.

The V gene is TRBV4-2, the J gene TRBJ2-3; no reliable D call. CDR1 is LGHNA and CDR2 is YNFKEQ in the germline V gene. The CDR3 has 15 amino acids. V was pared by 6 bases and J by 0 bases, with 13 bases between. CDR3 amino acids: CASRVAHASTDTQYF. DNA for the CDR3: TGTGCCAGCAGAGTAGCTCACGCTAGCACAGATACGCAGTATTTT.

This chain connects TRBV9 to TRBJ1-2; D call uncertain. The germline V and J ends were trimmed by 0 bases and 8 bases, with 5 bases remaining between them. Per germline, CDR1 SGDLS and CDR2 YYNGEE. The CDR3 sequence is 11 residues long. The CDR3 DNA reads as TGTGCCAGCAGCGTAGGAAGAGGCTACACCTTC. Translating it yields CASSVGRGYTF. Full variable domain (outside the CDR3, taken from reference TRBV9 and TRBJ1-2): DSGVTQTPKHLITATGQRVTLRCSPRSGDLSVYWYQQSLDQGLQFLIQYYNGEERAKGNILERFSAQQFPDLHSELNLSSLELGDSALYFCASSVGRGYTFGSGTRLTVV.

The chain is built from TRBV5-1 and TRBJ2-1; weak D call: TRBD1 (6 bases). The CDR3 extends over 14 amino acids. Germline V gene sequence: CDR1 SGHRS, CDR2 YFSETQ. Between the trimmed V and J ends, which lost 4 bases and 3 bases, there was a span of 11 bases. CDR3 in DNA: TGCGCCAGCAGCCTTGGACAGAGCTACAATGAGCAGTTCTTC. Residues: CASSLGQSYNEQFF. The whole variable domain, remainder taken from reference TRBV5-1 and TRBJ2-1, is KAGVTQTPRYLIKTRGQQVTLSCSPISGHRSVSWYQQTPGQGLQFLFEYFSETQRNKGNFPGRFSGRQFSNSRSEMNVSTLELGDSALYLCASSLGQSYNEQFFGPGTRLTVL.